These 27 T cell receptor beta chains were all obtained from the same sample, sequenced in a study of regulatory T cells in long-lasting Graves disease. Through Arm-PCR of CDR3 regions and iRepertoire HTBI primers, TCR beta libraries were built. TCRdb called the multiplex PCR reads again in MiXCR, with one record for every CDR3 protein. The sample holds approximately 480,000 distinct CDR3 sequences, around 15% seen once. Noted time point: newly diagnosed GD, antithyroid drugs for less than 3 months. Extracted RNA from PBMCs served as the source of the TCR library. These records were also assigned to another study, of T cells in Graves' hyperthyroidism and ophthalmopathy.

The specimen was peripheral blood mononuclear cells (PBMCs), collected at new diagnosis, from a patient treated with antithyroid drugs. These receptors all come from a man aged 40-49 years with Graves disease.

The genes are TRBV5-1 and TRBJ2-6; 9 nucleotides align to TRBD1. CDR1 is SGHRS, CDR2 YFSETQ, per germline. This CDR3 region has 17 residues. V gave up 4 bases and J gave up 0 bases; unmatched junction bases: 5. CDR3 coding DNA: TGCGCCAGCAGCCCAGGACAGGGGAGCTCTGGGGCCAACGTCCTGACTTTC. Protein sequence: CASSPGQGSSGANVLTF.

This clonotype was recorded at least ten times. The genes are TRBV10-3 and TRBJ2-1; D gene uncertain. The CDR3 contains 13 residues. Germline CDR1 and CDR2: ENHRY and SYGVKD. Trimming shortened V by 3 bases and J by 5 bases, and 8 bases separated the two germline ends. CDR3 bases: TGTGCCATCAGTGATGGGCCACACAATGAGCAGTTCTTC. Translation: CAISDGPHNEQFF.

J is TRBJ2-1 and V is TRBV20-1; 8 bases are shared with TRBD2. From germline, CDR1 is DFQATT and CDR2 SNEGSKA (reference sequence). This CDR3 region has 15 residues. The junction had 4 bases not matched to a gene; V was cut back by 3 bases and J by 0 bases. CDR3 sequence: CSASILADSYNEQFF. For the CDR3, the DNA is TGCAGTGCTAGTATACTAGCGGACTCCTACAATGAGCAGTTCTTC.

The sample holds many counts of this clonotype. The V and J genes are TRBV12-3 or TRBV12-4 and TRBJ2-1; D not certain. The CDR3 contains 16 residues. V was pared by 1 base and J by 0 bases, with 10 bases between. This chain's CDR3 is CASSLESGTSYNEQFF. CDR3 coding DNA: TGTGCCAGCAGTTTAGAGTCCGGCACCTCCTACAATGAGCAGTTCTTC.

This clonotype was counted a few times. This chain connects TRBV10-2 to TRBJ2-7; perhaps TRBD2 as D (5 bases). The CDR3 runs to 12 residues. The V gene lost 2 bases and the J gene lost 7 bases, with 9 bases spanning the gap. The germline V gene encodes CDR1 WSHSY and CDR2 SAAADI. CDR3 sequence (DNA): TGCGCCAGCAGTGAGCACCCGGGGGAGCAGTACTTC. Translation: CASSEHPGEQYF.

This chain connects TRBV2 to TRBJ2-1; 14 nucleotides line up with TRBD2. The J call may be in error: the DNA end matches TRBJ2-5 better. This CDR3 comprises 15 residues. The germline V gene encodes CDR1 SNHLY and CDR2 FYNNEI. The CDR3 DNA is TGTGCCAGCAAAGGGACTAGCGGGAGTTTCGAGACCCAGTACTTC. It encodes CASKGTSGSFETQYF.

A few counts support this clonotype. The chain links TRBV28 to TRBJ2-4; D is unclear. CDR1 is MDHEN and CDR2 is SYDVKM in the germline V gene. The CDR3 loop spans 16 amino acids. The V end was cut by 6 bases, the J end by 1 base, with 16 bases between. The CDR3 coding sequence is TGTGCCAGCAGCCCTGCCCAAAACTTTGCCAAAAACATTCAGTACTTC. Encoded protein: CASSPAQNFAKNIQYF.

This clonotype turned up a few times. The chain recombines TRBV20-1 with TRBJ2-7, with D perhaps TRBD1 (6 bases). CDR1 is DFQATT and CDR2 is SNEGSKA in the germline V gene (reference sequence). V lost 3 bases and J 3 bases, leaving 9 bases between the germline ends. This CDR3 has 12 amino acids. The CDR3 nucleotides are TGCAGTGCTAGCGGGGACAACTACGAGCAGTACTTC. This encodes CSASGDNYEQYF.

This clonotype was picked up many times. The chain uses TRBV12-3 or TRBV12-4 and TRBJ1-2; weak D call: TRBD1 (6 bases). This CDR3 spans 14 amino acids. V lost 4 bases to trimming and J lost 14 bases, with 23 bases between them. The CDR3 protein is CASSSLSGAGEGTF. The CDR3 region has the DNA TGTGCCAGCAGTTCACTTTCGGGGGCTGGGGAGGGGACCTTC.

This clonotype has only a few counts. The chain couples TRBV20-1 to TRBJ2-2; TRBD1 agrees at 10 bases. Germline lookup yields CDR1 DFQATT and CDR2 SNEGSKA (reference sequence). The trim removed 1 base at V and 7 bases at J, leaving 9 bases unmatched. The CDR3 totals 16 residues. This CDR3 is CSARVDRGHGVGELFF. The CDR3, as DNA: TGCAGTGCTAGAGTCGACAGGGGGCATGGGGTCGGGGAGCTGTTTTTT.

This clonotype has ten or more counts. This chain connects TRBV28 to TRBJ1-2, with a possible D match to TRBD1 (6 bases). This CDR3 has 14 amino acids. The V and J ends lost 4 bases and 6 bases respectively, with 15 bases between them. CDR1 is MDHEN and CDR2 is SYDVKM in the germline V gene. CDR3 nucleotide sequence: TGTGCCAGCAGTTCCCTTCGGGGGGCCCATGGCTACACCTTC. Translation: CASSSLRGAHGYTF.

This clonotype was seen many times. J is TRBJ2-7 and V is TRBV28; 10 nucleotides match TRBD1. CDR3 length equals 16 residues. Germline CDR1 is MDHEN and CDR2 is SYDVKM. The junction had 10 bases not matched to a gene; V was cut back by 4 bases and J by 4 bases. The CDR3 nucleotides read TGTGCCAGCAGTTCTCACCACCCGGGACAGGGGTACGAGCAGTACTTC. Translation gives CASSSHHPGQGYEQYF.

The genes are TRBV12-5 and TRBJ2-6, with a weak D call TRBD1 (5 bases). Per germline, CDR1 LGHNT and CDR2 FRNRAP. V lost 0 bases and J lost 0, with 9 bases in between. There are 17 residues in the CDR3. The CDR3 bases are TGTGCTAGTGGTTTGGTACTTGGGGCCTCTGGGGCCAACGTCCTGACTTTC. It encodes CASGLVLGASGANVLTF.

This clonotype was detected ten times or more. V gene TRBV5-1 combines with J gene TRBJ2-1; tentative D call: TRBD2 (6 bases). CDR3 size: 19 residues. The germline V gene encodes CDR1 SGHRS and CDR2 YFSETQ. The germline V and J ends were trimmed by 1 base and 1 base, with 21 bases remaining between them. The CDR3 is CASSLTFMGGGVSYNEQFF. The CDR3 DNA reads TGCGCCAGCAGCTTGACGTTTATGGGAGGAGGAGTTTCCTACAATGAGCAGTTCTTC.

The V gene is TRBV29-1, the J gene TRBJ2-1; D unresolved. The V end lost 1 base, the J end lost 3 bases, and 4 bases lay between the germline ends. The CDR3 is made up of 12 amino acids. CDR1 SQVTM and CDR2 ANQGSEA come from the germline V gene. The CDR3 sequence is CSVEADYNEQFF. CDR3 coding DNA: TGCAGCGTTGAAGCGGACTACAATGAGCAGTTCTTC.

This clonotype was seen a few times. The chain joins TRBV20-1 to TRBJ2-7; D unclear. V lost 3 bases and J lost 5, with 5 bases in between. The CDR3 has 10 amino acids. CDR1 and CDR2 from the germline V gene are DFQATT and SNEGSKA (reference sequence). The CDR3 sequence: CSASFDEQYF. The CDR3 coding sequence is TGCAGTGCTAGTTTCGACGAGCAGTACTTC.

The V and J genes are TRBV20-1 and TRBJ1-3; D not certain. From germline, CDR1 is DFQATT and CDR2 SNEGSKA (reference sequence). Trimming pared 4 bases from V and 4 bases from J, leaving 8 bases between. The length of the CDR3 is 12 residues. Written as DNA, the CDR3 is TGCAGTGCTATAGGGTTCGGAAACACCATATATTTT. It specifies CSAIGFGNTIYF.

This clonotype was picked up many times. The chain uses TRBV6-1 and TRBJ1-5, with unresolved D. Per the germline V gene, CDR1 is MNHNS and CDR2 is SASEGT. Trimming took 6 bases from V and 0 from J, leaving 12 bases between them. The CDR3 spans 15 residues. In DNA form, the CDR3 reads TGTGCCAGCAGCCCCGGTCGGCATAGCAATCAGCCCCAGCATTTT. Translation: CASSPGRHSNQPQHF.

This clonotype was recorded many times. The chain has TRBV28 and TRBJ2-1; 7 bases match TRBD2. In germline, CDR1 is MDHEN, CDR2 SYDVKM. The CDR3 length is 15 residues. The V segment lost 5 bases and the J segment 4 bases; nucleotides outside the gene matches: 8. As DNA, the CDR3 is TGTGCCAGCAGTATTGGAACTAGCGATTACAATGAGCAGTTCTTC. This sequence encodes CASSIGTSDYNEQFF.

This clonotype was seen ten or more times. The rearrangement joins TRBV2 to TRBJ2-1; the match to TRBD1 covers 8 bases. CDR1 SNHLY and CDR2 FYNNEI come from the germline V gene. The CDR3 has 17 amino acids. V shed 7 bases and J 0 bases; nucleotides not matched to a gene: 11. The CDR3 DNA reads TGTGCCAGCAAAATGGACAGGGCGCTCGGCTCCTACAATGAGCAGTTCTTC. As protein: CASKMDRALGSYNEQFF.

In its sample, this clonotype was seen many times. CDR3 in DNA: TGTGCCAGCAGCGTAGGACTGGGCAACGAGCAGTTCTTC. Its translation is CASSVGLGNEQFF. This sequence joins TRBV9 and TRBJ2-1; D gene ambiguous. V was pared by 0 bases and J by 10 bases, with 11 bases between. The CDR3 sequence is 13 residues long. In germline, CDR1 is SGDLS, CDR2 YYNGEE.

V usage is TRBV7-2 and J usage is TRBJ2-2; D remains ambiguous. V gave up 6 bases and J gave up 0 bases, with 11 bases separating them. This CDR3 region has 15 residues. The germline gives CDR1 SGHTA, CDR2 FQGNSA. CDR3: CASSRSTANTGELFF. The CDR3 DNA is TGTGCCAGCAGTCGTAGCACCGCGAACACCGGGGAGCTGTTTTTT.

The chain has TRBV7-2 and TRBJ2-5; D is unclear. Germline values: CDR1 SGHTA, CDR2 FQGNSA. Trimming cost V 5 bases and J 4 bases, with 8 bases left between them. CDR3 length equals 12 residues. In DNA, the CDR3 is TGTGCCAGCAGCCCCACGTTAGAGACCCAGTACTTC. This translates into CASSPTLETQYF.

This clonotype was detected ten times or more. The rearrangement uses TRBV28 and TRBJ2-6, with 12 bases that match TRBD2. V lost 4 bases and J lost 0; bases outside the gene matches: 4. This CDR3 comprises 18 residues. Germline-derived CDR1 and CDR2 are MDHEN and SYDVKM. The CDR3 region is CASSYGLAGTSGANVLTF. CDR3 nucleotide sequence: TGTGCCAGCAGTTACGGACTAGCGGGGACCTCTGGGGCCAACGTCCTGACTTTC.

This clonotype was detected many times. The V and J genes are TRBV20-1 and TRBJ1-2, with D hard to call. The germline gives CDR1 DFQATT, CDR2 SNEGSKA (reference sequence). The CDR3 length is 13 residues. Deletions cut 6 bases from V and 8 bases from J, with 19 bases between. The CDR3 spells CSAGPDGSGGYTF. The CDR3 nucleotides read TGCAGTGCAGGACCCGACGGGTCCGGCGGCTACACCTTC.

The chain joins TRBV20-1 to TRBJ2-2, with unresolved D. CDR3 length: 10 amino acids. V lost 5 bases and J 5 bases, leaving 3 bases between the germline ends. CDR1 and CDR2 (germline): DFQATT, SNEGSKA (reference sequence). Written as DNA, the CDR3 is TGCAGTGCTGGAACCGGGGAGCTGTTTTTT. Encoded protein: CSAGTGELFF.

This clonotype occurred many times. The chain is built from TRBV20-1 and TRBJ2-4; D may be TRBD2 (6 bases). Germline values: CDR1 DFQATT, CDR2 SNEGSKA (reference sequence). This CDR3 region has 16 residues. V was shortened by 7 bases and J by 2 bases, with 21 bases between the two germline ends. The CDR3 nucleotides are TGCAGTGTAAAGGAGGGCCTCGAAAGGTCCAAAAACATTCAGTACTTC. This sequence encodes CSVKEGLERSKNIQYF.